A selection of T cell receptor beta chains follows, all from one sample in a study of PD-L1 blockade in urothelial cancer. The method was immunoSEQ multiplex PCR; TCRdb's version includes in-frame clones alone and lacks a portion of them. Among some 53,000 clones listed, around 80% were seen once. The sample was PBMCs, taken around atezolizumab (anti-PD-L1) treatment. The source of these receptors is a man between 65 and 85 years old with urothelial cancer. The CDR3 runs from the conserved cysteine through the conserved F or W. D genes are given only for firm matches. A row's size may be missing; if present it is once, few, many or a size class.

d_gene: TRBD1
abundance: few
v_gene: TRBV7-7
j_gene: TRBJ1-4
CDR3aa: CASSSGQGLNEKLFF
CDR3nt: TGTGCCAGCAGCTCCGGACAGGGGCTGAATGAAAAACTGTTTTTT

d_gene: TRBD1
abundance: -
v_gene: TRBV18
j_gene: TRBJ2-5
CDR3aa: CASSPHSTGTGSVETQYF
CDR3nt: TGTGCCAGCTCACCTCACAGTACCGGGACAGGGAGCGTCGAGACCCAGTACTTC

d_gene: TRBD1
abundance: few
v_gene: TRBV10-3
j_gene: TRBJ1-1
CDR3aa: CAIREGAEAFF
CDR3nt: TGTGCCATCAGAGAGGGGGCCGAAGCTTTCTTT

d_gene: -
abundance: -
v_gene: TRBV28
j_gene: TRBJ1-2
CDR3aa: CASSWYQGNYGYTF
CDR3nt: TGTGCCAGCAGTTGGTATCAGGGAAACTATGGCTACACCTTC

d_gene: TRBD1
abundance: few
v_gene: TRBV5-4
j_gene: TRBJ2-7
CDR3aa: CASSYPRAEGAEQYF
CDR3nt: TGTGCCAGCAGCTACCCCCGGGCAGAGGGGGCCGAGCAGTACTTC

d_gene: -
abundance: -
v_gene: TRBV7-3
j_gene: TRBJ2-5
CDR3aa: CASSPGGGAGEETQYF
CDR3nt: TGTGCCAGCAGCCCAGGGGGGGGAGCGGGAGAAGAGACCCAGTACTTC

d_gene: TRBD2
abundance: -
v_gene: TRBV6-5
j_gene: TRBJ2-1
CDR3aa: CASSSKMTSGRREQFF
CDR3nt: TGTGCCAGCAGTTCCAAAATGACTAGCGGGAGACGGGAGCAGTTCTTC

d_gene: -
abundance: -
v_gene: TRBV5-4
j_gene: TRBJ1-3
CDR3aa: CASSYRPQGSGNTIYF
CDR3nt: TGTGCCAGCAGCTACCGTCCCCAGGGGTCAGGAAACACCATATATTTT

d_gene: -
abundance: -
v_gene: TRBV6-1
j_gene: TRBJ2-3
CDR3aa: CASKPTRLGTDTQYF
CDR3nt: TGTGCCAGCAAACCGACTAGGCTAGGCACAGATACGCAGTATTTT

d_gene: -
abundance: -
v_gene: TRBV15
j_gene: TRBJ2-1
CDR3aa: CATSRALDSSYNEQFF
CDR3nt: TGTGCCACCAGCAGGGCGTTAGACAGCTCCTACAATGAGCAGTTCTTC

d_gene: -
abundance: -
v_gene: TRBV28
j_gene: TRBJ2-1
CDR3aa: CASSSRGYREGNEQFF
CDR3nt: TGTGCCAGCAGTTCTCGTGGGTATCGAGAGGGCAATGAGCAGTTCTTC

d_gene: TRBD1
abundance: -
v_gene: TRBV6-1
j_gene: TRBJ2-5
CDR3aa: CASSIGQDPQETQYF
CDR3nt: TGTGCCAGCAGTATTGGACAGGACCCCCAAGAGACCCAGTACTTC

d_gene: -
abundance: -
v_gene: TRBV10-3
j_gene: TRBJ2-5
CDR3aa: CAISGQSQETQYF
CDR3nt: TGTGCCATCAGCGGACAGAGCCAAGAGACCCAGTACTTC

d_gene: -
abundance: -
v_gene: TRBV6-5
j_gene: TRBJ2-7
CDR3aa: CASSYRGSEQYF
CDR3nt: TGTGCCAGCAGTTACAGGGGGTCCGAGCAGTACTTC

d_gene: -
abundance: once
v_gene: TRBV19
j_gene: TRBJ2-7
CDR3aa: CASSIGRGSYEQYF
CDR3nt: TGTGCCAGTAGTATAGGCAGGGGATCCTACGAGCAGTACTTC

d_gene: -
abundance: once
v_gene: TRBV7-2
j_gene: TRBJ2-1
CDR3aa: CASPPDGVSNEQFF
CDR3nt: TGTGCCAGCCCCCCAGACGGGGTGAGCAATGAGCAGTTCTTC

d_gene: TRBD2
abundance: few
v_gene: TRBV30
j_gene: TRBJ2-2
CDR3aa: CAWRLAANTGELFF
CDR3nt: TGTGCCTGGAGACTAGCGGCGAACACCGGGGAGCTGTTTTTT

d_gene: TRBD1
abundance: once
v_gene: TRBV30
j_gene: TRBJ2-5
CDR3aa: CAWSKSPFGTGGETQYF
CDR3nt: TGTGCCTGGAGTAAATCCCCCTTCGGGACAGGGGGTGAAACCCAGTACTTC

d_gene: -
abundance: few
v_gene: TRBV5-1
j_gene: TRBJ2-5
CDR3aa: CASSPVPEETQYF
CDR3nt: TGCGCCAGCAGCCCTGTCCCCGAGGAGACCCAGTACTTC

d_gene: -
abundance: -
v_gene: TRBV5-5
j_gene: TRBJ1-3
CDR3aa: CASSLAQGAGNTIYF
CDR3nt: TGTGCCAGCAGCTTAGCGCAGGGCGCTGGAAACACCATATATTTT

d_gene: TRBD2
abundance: -
v_gene: TRBV10-3
j_gene: TRBJ2-3
CDR3aa: CAISLAGGPDTQYF
CDR3nt: TGTGCCATCAGCCTAGCGGGGGGGCCTGATACGCAGTATTTT

d_gene: TRBD2
abundance: few
v_gene: TRBV7-2
j_gene: TRBJ2-1
CDR3aa: CASSRLAGRNEQFF
CDR3nt: TGTGCCAGCAGCCGACTAGCGGGAAGGAATGAGCAGTTCTTC

d_gene: -
abundance: few
v_gene: TRBV5-1
j_gene: TRBJ2-7
CDR3aa: CASSSGGTSYEQYF
CDR3nt: TGCGCCAGCAGCTCAGGCGGGACCTCCTACGAGCAGTACTTC

d_gene: TRBD1
abundance: -
v_gene: TRBV18
j_gene: TRBJ1-4
CDR3aa: CASSSRQGQGKLFF
CDR3nt: TGTGCCAGCTCGTCTCGACAGGGCCAGGGAAAACTGTTTTTT

d_gene: -
abundance: -
v_gene: TRBV7-8
j_gene: TRBJ2-7
CDR3aa: CASSPSSYEQYF
CDR3nt: TGTGCCAGCAGCCCGAGCTCCTACGAGCAGTACTTC

d_gene: TRBD2
abundance: -
v_gene: TRBV4-3
j_gene: TRBJ2-1
CDR3aa: CASSRLAGGPTGNEQFF
CDR3nt: TGCGCCAGCAGCCGACTAGCGGGAGGGCCTACTGGCAATGAGCAGTTCTTC